This TCR beta chain was observed in a study of T cells expressing NK-cell markers. Study-level information: From sorted CD3+CD56+NKG2C+, CD3+CD56+NKG2C- and CD3+CD56-NKG2C+ T cells came the TCR beta repertoires.

One entry per CDR3 protein, without DNA, is what TCRdb gives after re-calling the 5' RACE reads. Its table lists around 470,000 distinct CDR3 sequences. CDR1 SGHNT and CDR2 YENEEA come from the germline V gene. The CDR3 length is 13 residues. Sequencing used blood T cells: a sorted CD56 or NKG2C T cell subset, CD4+ or CD8+ T cells, or bulk PBMC T cells (not recorded which). The TCR was taken from a woman between 50 and 59 years old in good health. This chain connects TRBV11-3 to TRBJ1-5; TCRdb lists TRBD1, though no DNA is available to test this call. CDR3 residues: CASSLEQGGPQHF.